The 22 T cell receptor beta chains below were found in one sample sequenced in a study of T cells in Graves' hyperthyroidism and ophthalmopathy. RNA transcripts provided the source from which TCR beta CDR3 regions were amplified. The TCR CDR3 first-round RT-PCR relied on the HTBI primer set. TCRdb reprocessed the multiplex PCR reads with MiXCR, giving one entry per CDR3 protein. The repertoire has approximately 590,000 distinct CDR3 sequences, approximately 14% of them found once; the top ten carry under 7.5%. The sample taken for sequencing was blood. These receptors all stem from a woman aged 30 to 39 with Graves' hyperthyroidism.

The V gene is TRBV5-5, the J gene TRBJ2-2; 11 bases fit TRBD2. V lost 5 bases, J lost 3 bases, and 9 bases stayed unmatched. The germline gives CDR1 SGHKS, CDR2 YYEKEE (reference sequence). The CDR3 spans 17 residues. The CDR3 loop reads CASSFSGRVFDTGELFF. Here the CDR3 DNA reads TGTGCCAGCAGTTTTAGCGGGAGGGTGTTCGACACCGGGGAGCTGTTTTTT.

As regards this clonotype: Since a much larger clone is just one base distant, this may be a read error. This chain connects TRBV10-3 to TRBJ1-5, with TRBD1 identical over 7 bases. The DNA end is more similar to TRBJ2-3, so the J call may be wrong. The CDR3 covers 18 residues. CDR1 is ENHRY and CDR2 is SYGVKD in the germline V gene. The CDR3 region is CATNSPGQNIYSNQPQYF. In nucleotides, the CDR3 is TGTGCCACCAACTCCCCGGGACAGAACATTTATAGCAATCAGCCCCAGTATTTT.

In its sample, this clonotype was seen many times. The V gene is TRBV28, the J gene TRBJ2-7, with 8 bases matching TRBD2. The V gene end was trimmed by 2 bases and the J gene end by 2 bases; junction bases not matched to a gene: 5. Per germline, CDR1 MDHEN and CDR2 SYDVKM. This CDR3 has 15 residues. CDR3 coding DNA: TGTGCCAGCAGTTTAAGAACTAGCGGCACCTACGAGCAGTACTTC. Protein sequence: CASSLRTSGTYEQYF.

This CDR3 is CAWSGAQIPNYGYTF. The CDR3 region has the DNA TGTGCCTGGAGTGGCGCGCAGATTCCTAACTATGGCTACACCTTC. The V and J genes are TRBV30 and TRBJ1-2, with unresolved D. The V end lost 1 base, the J end lost 0 bases, and 12 bases lay between the germline ends. CDR1 GTSNPN and CDR2 SVGIG come from the germline V gene (reference sequence). The CDR3 has 15 amino acids.

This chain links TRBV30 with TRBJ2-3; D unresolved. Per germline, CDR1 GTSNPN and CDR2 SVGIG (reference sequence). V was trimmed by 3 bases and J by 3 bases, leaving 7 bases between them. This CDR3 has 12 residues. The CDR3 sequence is CAWRERTDTQYF. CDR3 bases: TGTGCCTGGAGAGAAAGGACAGATACGCAGTATTTT.

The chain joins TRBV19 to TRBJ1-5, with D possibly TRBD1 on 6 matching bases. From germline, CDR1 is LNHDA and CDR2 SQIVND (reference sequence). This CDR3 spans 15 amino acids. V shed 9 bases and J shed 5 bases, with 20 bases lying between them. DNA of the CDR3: TGTGCCAGCACCCCACGAGGGGGTTTGGATCAGCCCCAGCATTTT. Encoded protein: CASTPRGGLDQPQHF.

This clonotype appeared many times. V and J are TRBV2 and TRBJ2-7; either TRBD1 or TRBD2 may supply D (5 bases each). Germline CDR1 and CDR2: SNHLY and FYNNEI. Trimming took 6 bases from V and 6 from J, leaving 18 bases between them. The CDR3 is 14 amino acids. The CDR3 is CASSIGPEGIEQYF. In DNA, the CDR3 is TGTGCCAGCAGCATAGGACCCGAGGGGATCGAGCAGTACTTC. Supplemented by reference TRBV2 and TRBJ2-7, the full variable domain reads EPEVTQTPSHQVTQMGQEVILRCVPISNHLYFYWYRQILGQKVEFLVSFYNNEISEKSEIFDDQFSVERPDGSNFTLKIRSTKLEDSAMYFCASSIGPEGIEQYFGPGTRLTVT.

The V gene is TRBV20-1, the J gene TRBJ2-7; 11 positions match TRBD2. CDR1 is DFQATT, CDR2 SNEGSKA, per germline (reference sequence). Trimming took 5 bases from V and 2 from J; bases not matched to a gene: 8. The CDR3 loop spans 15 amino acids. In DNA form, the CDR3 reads TGCAGTGCTGGGCGCGGGACTAGCGGACCCTACGAGCAGTACTTC. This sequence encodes CSAGRGTSGPYEQYF.

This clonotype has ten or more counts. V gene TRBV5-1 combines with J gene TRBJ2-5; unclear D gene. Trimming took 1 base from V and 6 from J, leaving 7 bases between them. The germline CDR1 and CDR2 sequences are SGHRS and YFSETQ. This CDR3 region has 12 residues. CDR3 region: CASSLSIQTQYF. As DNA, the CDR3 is TGCGCCAGCAGCTTGAGCATCCAGACCCAGTACTTC.

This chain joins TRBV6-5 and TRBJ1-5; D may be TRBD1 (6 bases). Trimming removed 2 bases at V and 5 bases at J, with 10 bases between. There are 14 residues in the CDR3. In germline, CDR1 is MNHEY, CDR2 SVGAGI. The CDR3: CASSYATGDQPQHF. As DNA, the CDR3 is TGTGCCAGCAGTTACGCGACAGGAGATCAGCCCCAGCATTTT.

The CDR3 sequence is CATSRDLSTGELFF. The CDR3 bases are TGTGCCACCAGCAGAGATTTGAGCACCGGGGAGCTGTTTTTT. The gene calls are TRBV15 and TRBJ2-2; D is undetermined. The CDR3 spans 14 residues. V was pared by 0 bases and J by 4 bases, with 6 bases between. Germline V gene lookup returns CDR1 LNHNV and CDR2 YYDKDF (reference sequence).

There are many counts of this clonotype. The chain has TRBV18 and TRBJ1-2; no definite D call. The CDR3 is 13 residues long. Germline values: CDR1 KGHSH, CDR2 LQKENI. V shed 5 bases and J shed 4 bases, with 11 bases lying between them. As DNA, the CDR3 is TGTGCCAGCTCAAGTGCGGGGATCTATGGCTACACCTTC. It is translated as CASSSAGIYGYTF. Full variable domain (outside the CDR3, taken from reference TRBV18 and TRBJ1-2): NAGVMQNPRHLVRRRGQEARLRCSPMKGHSHVYWYRQLPEEGLKFMVYLQKENIIDESGMPKERFSAEFPKEGPSILRIQQVVRGDSAAYFCASSSAGIYGYTFGSGTRLTVV.

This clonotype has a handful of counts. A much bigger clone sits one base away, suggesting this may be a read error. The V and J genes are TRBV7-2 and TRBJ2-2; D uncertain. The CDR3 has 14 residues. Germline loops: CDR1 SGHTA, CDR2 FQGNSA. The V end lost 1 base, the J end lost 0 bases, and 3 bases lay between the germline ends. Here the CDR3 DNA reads TGTGCCAGCAGCTTAGTCTCGAACACCGGGGAGCTGTTTTTT. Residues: CASSLVSNTGELFF.

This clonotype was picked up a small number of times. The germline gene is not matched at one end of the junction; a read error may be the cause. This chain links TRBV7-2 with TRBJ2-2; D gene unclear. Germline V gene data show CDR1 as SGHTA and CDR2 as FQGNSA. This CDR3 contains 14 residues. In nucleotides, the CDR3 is TGTGCCGGCAGCTTATCACTGAACACCGGGGAGCTGTTTTTT. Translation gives CAGSLSLNTGELFF.

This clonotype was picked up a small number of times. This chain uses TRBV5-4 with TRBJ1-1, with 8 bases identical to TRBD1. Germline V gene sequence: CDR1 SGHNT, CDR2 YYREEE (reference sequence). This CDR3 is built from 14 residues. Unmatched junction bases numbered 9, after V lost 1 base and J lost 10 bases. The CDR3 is CASSLPTGDSGAFF. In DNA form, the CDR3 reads TGTGCCAGCAGCTTGCCGACAGGGGATTCGGGAGCTTTCTTT.

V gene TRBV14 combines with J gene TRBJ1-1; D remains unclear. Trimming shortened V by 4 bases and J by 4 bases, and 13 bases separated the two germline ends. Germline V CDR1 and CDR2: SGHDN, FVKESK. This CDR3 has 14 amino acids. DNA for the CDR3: TGTGCCAGCAGCCCAGTAGGCAGACCCACTGAAGCTTTCTTT. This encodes CASSPVGRPTEAFF.

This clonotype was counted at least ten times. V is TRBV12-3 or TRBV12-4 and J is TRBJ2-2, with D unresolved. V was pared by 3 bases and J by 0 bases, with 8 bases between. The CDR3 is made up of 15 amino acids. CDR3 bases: TGTGCCAGCAGTTTGCAGAGAACGAACACCGGGGAGCTGTTTTTT. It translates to CASSLQRTNTGELFF.

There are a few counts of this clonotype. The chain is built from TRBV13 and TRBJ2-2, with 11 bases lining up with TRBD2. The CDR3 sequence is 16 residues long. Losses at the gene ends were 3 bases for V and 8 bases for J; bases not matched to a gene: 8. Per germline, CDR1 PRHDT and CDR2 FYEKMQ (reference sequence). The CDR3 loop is CASSFSGRAGSGELFF. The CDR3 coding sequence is TGTGCCAGCAGCTTTAGCGGGAGGGCCGGGTCTGGGGAGCTGTTTTTT.

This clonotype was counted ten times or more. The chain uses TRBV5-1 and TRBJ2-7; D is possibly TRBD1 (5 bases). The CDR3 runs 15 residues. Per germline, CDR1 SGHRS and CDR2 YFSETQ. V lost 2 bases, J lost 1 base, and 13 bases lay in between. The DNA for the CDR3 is TGCGCCAGCAGCTTTGAGGACACACAGTCCTACGAGCAGTACTTC. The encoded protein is CASSFEDTQSYEQYF.

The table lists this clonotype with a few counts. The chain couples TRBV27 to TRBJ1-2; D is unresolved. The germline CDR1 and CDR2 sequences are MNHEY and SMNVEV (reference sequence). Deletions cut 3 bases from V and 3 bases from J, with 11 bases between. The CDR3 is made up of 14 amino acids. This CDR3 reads CASSLSPGYYGYTF. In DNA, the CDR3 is TGTGCCAGCAGTTTGAGCCCCGGGTACTATGGCTACACCTTC.

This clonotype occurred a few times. The DNA for the CDR3 is TGTGCCATCAGTAGACTAGCGGGAGGTCAGGTAGATACGCAGTATTTT. Amino acids: CAISRLAGGQVDTQYF. This chain joins TRBV10-3 and TRBJ2-3; the match to TRBD2 covers 13 bases. With V trimmed by 5 bases and J by 5 bases, 7 bases remained unmatched. The germline V gene has CDR1 ENHRY and CDR2 SYGVKD. This CDR3 is 16 amino acids long.

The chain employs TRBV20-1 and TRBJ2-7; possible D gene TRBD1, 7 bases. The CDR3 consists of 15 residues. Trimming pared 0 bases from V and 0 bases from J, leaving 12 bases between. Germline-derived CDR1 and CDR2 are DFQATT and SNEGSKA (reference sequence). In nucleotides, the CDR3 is TGCAGTGCTAGAGATCAGGGGGGAATCTCCTACGAGCAGTACTTC. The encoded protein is CSARDQGGISYEQYF.